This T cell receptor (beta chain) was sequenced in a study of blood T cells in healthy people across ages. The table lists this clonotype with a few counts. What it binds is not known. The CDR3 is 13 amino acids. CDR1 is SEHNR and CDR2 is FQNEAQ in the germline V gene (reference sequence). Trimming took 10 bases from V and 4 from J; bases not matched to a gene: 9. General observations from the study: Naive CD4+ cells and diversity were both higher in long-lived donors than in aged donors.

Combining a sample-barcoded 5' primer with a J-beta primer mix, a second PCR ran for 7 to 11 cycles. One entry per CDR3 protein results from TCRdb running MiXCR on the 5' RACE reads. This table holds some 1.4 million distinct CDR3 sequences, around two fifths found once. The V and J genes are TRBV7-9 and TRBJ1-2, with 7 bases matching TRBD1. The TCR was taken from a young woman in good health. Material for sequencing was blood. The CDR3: CATAGGDTYGYTF. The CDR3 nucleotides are TGTGCCACCGCAGGGGGGGACACCTATGGCTACACCTTC.